These 18 T cell receptor beta chains were sequenced from one sample in a study of identifying expanded T cells in peripheral blood. The assay was immunoSEQ multiplex PCR, and TCRdb's table has in-frame clones only and misses some. The data contain roughly 81,000 clones, 65% to 85% of them singletons. Sample: blood. The receptors were gathered from a person aged 18-70 years in good health.

The gene calls are TRBV30 and TRBJ2-1; perhaps TRBD2 as D (6 bases). Germline V gene sequence: CDR1 GTSNPN, CDR2 SVGIG (reference sequence). The V end lost 1 base, the J end lost 3 bases, and 16 bases lay between the germline ends. The CDR3 consists of 16 residues. The DNA of the CDR3 is TGTGCCTGGAGTGGGGCTCGCGGGACCGACTACAATGAGCAGTTCTTC. Protein product: CAWSGARGTDYNEQFF.

The chain combines TRBV4-1 with TRBJ1-5; TRBD1 might be the D (5 bases). The germline V gene encodes CDR1 MGHRA and CDR2 YSYEKL. This CDR3 spans 14 amino acids. V was shortened by 0 bases and J by 10 bases, with 13 bases between the two germline ends. As DNA, the CDR3 is TGCGCCAGCAGCCAAGATCGGGGGGAGCGCCCCCAGCATTTT. It encodes CASSQDRGERPQHF.

The chain has TRBV4-2 and TRBJ1-2, with 8 bases that match TRBD1. The germline V gene encodes CDR1 LGHNA and CDR2 YNFKEQ. The CDR3 has 17 amino acids. The V segment lost 0 bases and the J segment 4 bases; nucleotides outside the gene matches: 10. Written as DNA, the CDR3 is TGTGCCAGCAGCCAAGATATGGGGACAGGTGACCTCTATGGCTACACCTTC. Translated: CASSQDMGTGDLYGYTF.

The V call is TRBV19, the J call TRBJ1-5; D is undetermined. V was pared by 5 bases and J by 4 bases, with 9 bases between. CDR3 length: 13 amino acids. Germline loops: CDR1 LNHDA, CDR2 SQIVND (reference sequence). The CDR3 here is CASSPSKNQPQHF. The CDR3 DNA follows: TGTGCCAGTAGTCCAAGCAAAAATCAGCCCCAGCATTTT.

V is TRBV19 and J is TRBJ2-7; the D gene is possibly TRBD2 (6 bases). CDR1 LNHDA and CDR2 SQIVND come from the germline V gene (reference sequence). V was shortened by 3 bases and J by 0 bases, with 12 bases between the two germline ends. The CDR3 is 15 residues long. CDR3 protein: CASSIIRGSSYEQYF. The CDR3 nucleotides are TGTGCCAGTAGTATCATTCGGGGGAGCTCCTACGAGCAGTACTTC.

This clone has only one observation. The gene calls are TRBV19 and TRBJ2-2, with unresolved D. The CDR3 is 16 amino acids. Germline-derived CDR1 and CDR2 are LNHDA and SQIVND (reference sequence). Trimming cost V 2 bases and J 0 bases, with 10 bases left between them. CDR3 amino acids: CASSIYAVPNTGELFF. The CDR3 nucleotides are TGTGCCAGTAGTATATATGCGGTCCCGAACACCGGGGAGCTGTTTTTT.

V and J are TRBV13 and TRBJ2-1; possibly TRBD1 for D (6 bases). The V end lost 3 bases, the J end lost 5 bases, and 8 bases lay between the germline ends. The length of the CDR3 is 13 residues. In germline, CDR1 is PRHDT, CDR2 FYEKMQ (reference sequence). The CDR3 here is CASSLDRNNEQFF. The CDR3 coding sequence is TGTGCCAGCAGCTTGGACAGAAACAATGAGCAGTTCTTC.

DNA for the CDR3: TGTGCCAGCACTCGGCAGGACTACAATGAGCAGTTCTTC. Protein product: CASTRQDYNEQFF. V gene TRBV28 combines with J gene TRBJ2-1; D gene ambiguous. V was trimmed by 7 bases and J by 3 bases, leaving 10 bases between them. The CDR3 contains 13 residues. Germline V lookup: CDR1 MDHEN, CDR2 SYDVKM.

The chain couples TRBV7-9 to TRBJ1-2; 8 nucleotides agree with TRBD1. Germline CDR1 is SEHNR and CDR2 is FQNEAQ (reference sequence). J gave up 10 bases and V 3 bases, and 4 bases lay outside the gene matches. The CDR3 loop spans 12 amino acids. This CDR3 is CASSFGQGVYTF. CDR3 sequence (DNA): TGTGCCAGCAGCTTCGGACAGGGCGTCTACACCTTC.

In nucleotides, the CDR3 is TGTGCCAGCAGCTTGGTTGTGGGTTATACAGCAGATGGCTACACCTTC. This encodes CASSLVVGYTADGYTF. V usage is TRBV7-8 and J usage is TRBJ1-2; D gene unclear. Per germline, CDR1 SGHVS and CDR2 FQNEAQ. The CDR3 runs to 16 residues. Trimming removed 3 bases from V and 6 bases from J, with 20 bases in between. The full variable domain, in which reference TRBV7-8 and TRBJ1-2 provide the parts outside the CDR3, is GAGVSQSPRYKVAKRGQDVALRCDPISGHVSLFWYQQALGQGPEFLTYFQNEAQLDKSGLPSDRFFAERPEGSVSTLKIQRTQQEDSAVYLCASSLVVGYTADGYTFGSGTRLTVV.

The chain recombines TRBV11-2 with TRBJ2-7; 9 bases align to TRBD1. There are 14 residues in the CDR3. J lost 5 bases, V lost 4 bases, and 6 bases had no gene match. Germline V gene lookup returns CDR1 SGHAT and CDR2 FQNNGV. The CDR3, as DNA: TGTGCCAGCAGCTCAGGATACAGGGGGCACGAGCAGTACTTC. Translating gives CASSSGYRGHEQYF.

The chain carries TRBV12-5 and TRBJ2-5; either TRBD1 or TRBD2 may fit D (5 bases each). CDR3 length: 13 amino acids. Trimming shortened V by 5 bases and J by 7 bases, and 14 bases separated the two germline ends. Per germline, CDR1 LGHNT and CDR2 FRNRAP. CDR3 in amino acids: CASGRDDWGTQYF. In nucleotides, the CDR3 is TGTGCTAGTGGTCGGGACGATTGGGGGACCCAGTACTTC.

This clone was counted between two and nine times. The rearrangement links TRBV6-6 to TRBJ2-3; D is unclear. Per the germline V gene, CDR1 is MNHNY and CDR2 is SVGAGI (reference sequence). V shed 4 bases and J shed 6 bases, with 17 bases lying between them. This CDR3 has 15 amino acids. The CDR3: CASSSPDRGADTQYF. The CDR3 DNA sequence: TGTGCCAGCAGTTCCCCCGACCGAGGCGCGGATACGCAGTATTTT.

This CDR3 is CASSPQYGGGVFGETQYF. CDR3 bases: TGTGCCAGTAGTCCACAATATGGAGGGGGCGTTTTCGGAGAGACCCAGTACTTC. This sequence joins TRBV19 and TRBJ2-5, with D tentatively TRBD1 (7 bases). The CDR3 extends over 18 amino acids. CDR1 and CDR2 (germline): LNHDA, SQIVND (reference sequence). Trimming pared 5 bases from V and 4 bases from J, leaving 26 bases between. The variable domain in full, with the rest retrieved from reference TRBV19 and TRBJ2-5, is DGGITQSPKYLFRKEGQNVTLSCEQNLNHDAMYWYRQDPGQGLRLIYYSQIVNDFQKGDIAEGYSVSREKKESFPLTVTSAQKNPTAFYLCASSPQYGGGVFGETQYFGPGTRLLVL.

A word on this clone: This sample includes further DNA sequences coding for the same CDR3. CDR3 sequence reads: CAWREQGARITEAFF. For the CDR3, the DNA is TGTGCCTGGAGGGAGCAGGGGGCGCGGATCACTGAAGCTTTCTTT. The V and J genes are TRBV30 and TRBJ1-1, with 8 bases that match TRBD1. Per germline, CDR1 GTSNPN and CDR2 SVGIG (reference sequence). The CDR3 runs 15 residues. With V trimmed by 3 bases and J by 4 bases, 10 bases remained unmatched.

The chain couples TRBV7-2 to TRBJ2-5; D unresolved. Per germline, CDR1 SGHTA and CDR2 FQGNSA. CDR3 length equals 13 residues. The V end was cut by 6 bases, the J end by 4 bases, with 12 bases between. The chain's CDR3 is CASSFVVGETQYF. The CDR3 DNA follows: TGTGCCAGCAGTTTCGTAGTAGGAGAGACCCAGTACTTC.

The chain employs TRBV30 and TRBJ1-1; no reliable D call. This CDR3 has 14 residues. Per the germline V gene, CDR1 is GTSNPN and CDR2 is SVGIG (reference sequence). V dropped 0 bases and J dropped 3 bases, with 11 bases sitting between them. The CDR3 loop is CAWSVGPSHTEAFF. In DNA, the CDR3 is TGTGCCTGGAGTGTAGGCCCAAGCCACACTGAAGCTTTCTTT. Complete variable domain (other parts from reference TRBV30 and TRBJ1-1): SQTIHQWPATLVQPVGSPLSLECTVEGTSNPNLYWYRQAAGRGLQLLFYSVGIGQISSEVPQNLSASRPQDRQFILSSKKLLLSDSGFYLCAWSVGPSHTEAFFGQGTRLTVV.

This chain links TRBV27 with TRBJ2-1; D is undetermined. CDR1 is MNHEY and CDR2 is SMNVEV in the germline V gene (reference sequence). The CDR3 sequence is 16 residues long. Trimming took 4 bases from V and 4 from J, leaving 17 bases between them. The CDR3 reads CASSSSTGGGYNEQFF. CDR3 in DNA: TGTGCCAGCAGTTCCAGTACCGGCGGTGGTTACAATGAGCAGTTCTTC.